This T cell receptor (beta chain) was identified during a study of T cell responses to AZD1222 COVID-19 vaccine. For the study at large: Second-dose groups at about 4 or about 12 weeks were pooled. Study-wide results and limits: The donors showed a predominance of white British ancestry and of females, with possible underestimation of clonal diversity. An increase in Spike-specific TCR breadth and depth was observed after two AZD1222 doses. Targets within unmutated variant regions were reportedly found for nearly half of spike-specific TCRs.

Profiled with immunoSEQ multiplex PCR; TCRdb holds only in-frame clones, not every one. The table records 35,000 or so clones, 85% to 90% of them present only once. With respect to this clone: Its antigen is not identified.

The V gene lost 8 bases and the J gene lost 5 bases, with 13 bases spanning the gap. The CDR3 consists of 13 residues. This receptor was taken from an adult in good health. This chain links TRBV12-3 or TRBV12-4 with TRBJ1-5; D perhaps matches TRBD1 (6 bases). The material sequenced was peripheral blood, taken on day 0 of AZD1222 vaccination. In DNA, the CDR3 is TGTGCCAGCCAATCGAACAGGGATCAGCCCCAGCATTTT. Its protein is CASQSNRDQPQHF.